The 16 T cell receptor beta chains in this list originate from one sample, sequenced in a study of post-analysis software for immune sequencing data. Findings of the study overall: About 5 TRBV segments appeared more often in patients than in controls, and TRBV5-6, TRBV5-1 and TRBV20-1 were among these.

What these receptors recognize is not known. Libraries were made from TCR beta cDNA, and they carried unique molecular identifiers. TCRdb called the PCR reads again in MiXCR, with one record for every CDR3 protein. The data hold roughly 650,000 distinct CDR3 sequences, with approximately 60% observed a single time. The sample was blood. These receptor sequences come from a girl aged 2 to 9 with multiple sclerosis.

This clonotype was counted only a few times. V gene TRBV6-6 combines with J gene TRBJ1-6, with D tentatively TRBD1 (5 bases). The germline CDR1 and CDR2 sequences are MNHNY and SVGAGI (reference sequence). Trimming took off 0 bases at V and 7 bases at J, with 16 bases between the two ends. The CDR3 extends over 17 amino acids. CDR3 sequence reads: CASSYSNRGDINSPLHF. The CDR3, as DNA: TGTGCCAGCAGTTACTCAAACCGGGGCGACATCAATTCACCCCTCCACTTT.

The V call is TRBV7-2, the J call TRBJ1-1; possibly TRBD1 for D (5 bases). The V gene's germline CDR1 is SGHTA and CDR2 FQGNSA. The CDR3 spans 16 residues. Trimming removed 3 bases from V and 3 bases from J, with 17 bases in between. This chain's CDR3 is CASSLVGMWGDTEAFF. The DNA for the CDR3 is TGTGCCAGCAGCTTGGTTGGGATGTGGGGCGACACTGAAGCTTTCTTT.

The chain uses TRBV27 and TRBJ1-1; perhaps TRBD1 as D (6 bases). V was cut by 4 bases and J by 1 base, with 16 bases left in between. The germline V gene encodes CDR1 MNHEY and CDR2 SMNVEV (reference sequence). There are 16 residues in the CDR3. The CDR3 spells CASSSRGDNANTEAFF. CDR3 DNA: TGTGCCAGCAGTTCCCGGGGGGACAATGCGAACACTGAAGCTTTCTTT.

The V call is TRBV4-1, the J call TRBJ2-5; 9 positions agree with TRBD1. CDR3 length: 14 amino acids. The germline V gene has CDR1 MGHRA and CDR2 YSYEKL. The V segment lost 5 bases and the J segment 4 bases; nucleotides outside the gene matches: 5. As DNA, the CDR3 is TGCGCCAGCAGCTATCGGACAGGGGCAGAGACCCAGTACTTC. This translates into CASSYRTGAETQYF.

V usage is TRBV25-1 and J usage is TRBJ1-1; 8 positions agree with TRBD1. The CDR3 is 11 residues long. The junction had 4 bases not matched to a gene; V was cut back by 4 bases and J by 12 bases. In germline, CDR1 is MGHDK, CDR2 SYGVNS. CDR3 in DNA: TGTGCCAGCAGTGGGACAGGGATATCTTTCTTT. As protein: CASSGTGISFF.

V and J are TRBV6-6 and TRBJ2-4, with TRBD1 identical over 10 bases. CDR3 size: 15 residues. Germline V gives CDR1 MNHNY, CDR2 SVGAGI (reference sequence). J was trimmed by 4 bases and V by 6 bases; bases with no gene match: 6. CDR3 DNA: TGTGCCAGCAGGGGGATGGACAGGGGGAAAAACATTCAGTACTTC. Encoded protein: CASRGMDRGKNIQYF.

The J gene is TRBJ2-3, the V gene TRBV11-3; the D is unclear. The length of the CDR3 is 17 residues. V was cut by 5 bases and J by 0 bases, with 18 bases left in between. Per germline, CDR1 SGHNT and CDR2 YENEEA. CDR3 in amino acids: CASSNAPDTASTDTQYF. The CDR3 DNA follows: TGTGCCAGCAGCAATGCTCCAGACACCGCTAGCACAGATACGCAGTATTTT. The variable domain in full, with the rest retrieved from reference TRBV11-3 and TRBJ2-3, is EAGVVQSPRYKIIEKKQPVAFWCNPISGHNTLYWYLQNLGQGPELLIRYENEEAVDDSQLPKDRFSAERLKGVDSTLKIQPAELGDSAVYLCASSNAPDTASTDTQYFGPGTRLTVL.

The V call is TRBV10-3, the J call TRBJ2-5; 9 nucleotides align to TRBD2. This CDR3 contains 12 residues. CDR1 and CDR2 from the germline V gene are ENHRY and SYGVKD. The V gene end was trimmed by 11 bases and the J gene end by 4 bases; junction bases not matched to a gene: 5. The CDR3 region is CAVGTSIETQYF. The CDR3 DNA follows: TGTGCCGTAGGGACTAGCATAGAGACCCAGTACTTC.

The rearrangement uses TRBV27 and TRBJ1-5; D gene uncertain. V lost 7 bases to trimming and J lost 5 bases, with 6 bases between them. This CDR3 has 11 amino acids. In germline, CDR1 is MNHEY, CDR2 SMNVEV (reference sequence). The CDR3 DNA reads TGTGCCAGCACACCGTATCAGCCCCAGCATTTT. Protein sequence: CASTPYQPQHF.

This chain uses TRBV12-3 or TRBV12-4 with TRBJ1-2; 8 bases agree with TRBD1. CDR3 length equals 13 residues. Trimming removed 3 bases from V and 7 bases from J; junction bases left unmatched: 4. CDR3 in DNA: TGTGCCAGCAGTTTGGACAGGGCGGGTGGCTACACCTTC. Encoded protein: CASSLDRAGGYTF.

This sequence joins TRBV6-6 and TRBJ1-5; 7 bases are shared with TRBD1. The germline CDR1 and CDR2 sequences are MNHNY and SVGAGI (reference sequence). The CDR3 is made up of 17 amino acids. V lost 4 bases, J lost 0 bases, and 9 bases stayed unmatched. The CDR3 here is CASSFQLDRVSNQPQHF. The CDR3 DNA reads TGTGCCAGCAGTTTCCAACTCGACAGGGTTAGCAATCAGCCCCAGCATTTT.

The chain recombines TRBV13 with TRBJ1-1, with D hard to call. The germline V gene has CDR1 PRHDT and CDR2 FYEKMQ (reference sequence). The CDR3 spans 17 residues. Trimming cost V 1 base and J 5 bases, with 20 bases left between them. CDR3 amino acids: CASSLAGLPSGRTEAFF. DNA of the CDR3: TGTGCCAGCAGCTTAGCCGGGCTCCCCTCGGGAAGAACTGAAGCTTTCTTT.

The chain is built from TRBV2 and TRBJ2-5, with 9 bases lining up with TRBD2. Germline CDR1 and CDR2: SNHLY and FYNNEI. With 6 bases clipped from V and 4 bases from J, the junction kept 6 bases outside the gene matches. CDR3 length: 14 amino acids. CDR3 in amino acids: CASRVAGAVETQYF. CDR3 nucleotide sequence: TGTGCCAGCAGAGTAGCGGGAGCGGTAGAGACCCAGTACTTC.

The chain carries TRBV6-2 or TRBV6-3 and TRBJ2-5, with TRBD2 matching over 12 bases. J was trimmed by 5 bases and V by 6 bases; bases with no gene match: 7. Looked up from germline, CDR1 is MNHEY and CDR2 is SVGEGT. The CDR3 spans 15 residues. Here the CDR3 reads CASRVLAGGSETQYF. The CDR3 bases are TGTGCCAGCAGGGTACTAGCGGGGGGTTCGGAGACCCAGTACTTC.

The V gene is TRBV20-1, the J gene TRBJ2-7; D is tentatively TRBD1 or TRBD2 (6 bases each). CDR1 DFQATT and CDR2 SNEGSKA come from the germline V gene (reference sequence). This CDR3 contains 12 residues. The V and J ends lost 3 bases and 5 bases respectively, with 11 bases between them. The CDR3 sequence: CSASHRGDEQYF. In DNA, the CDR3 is TGCAGTGCTAGTCATAGGGGGGACGAGCAGTACTTC.

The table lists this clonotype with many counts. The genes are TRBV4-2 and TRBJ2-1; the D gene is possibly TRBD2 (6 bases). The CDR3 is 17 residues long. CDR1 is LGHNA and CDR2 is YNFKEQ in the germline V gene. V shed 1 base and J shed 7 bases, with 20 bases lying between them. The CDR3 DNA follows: TGTGCCAGCAGCCAAGGGGTAGTGGGGGGAGGTCGGAATGAGCAGTTCTTC. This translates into CASSQGVVGGGRNEQFF.